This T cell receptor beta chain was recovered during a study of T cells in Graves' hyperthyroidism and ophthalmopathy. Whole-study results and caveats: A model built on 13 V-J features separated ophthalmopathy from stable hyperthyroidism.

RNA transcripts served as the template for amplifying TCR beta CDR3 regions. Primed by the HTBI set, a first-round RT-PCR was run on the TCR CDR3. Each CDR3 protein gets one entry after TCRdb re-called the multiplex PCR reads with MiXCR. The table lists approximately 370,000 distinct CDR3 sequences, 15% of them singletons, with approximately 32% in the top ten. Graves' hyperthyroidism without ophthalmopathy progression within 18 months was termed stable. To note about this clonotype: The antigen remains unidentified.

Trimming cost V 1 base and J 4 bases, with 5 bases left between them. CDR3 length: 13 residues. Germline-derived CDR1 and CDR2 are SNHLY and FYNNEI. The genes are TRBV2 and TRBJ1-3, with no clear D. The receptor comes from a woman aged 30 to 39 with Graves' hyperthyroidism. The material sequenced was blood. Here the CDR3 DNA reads TGTGCCAGCAGTGAAGGCCAGGGAAACACCATATATTTT. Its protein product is CASSEGQGNTIYF.